The clone carrying this TCR beta chain was seen a single time. The target antigen is unknown. Collection occurred without any documented infections or immune events in donors. The data belong to a study of identifying expanded T cells in peripheral blood. Study findings and constraints: Across healthy donors, higher total template counts meant significantly greater approximately two-week count variance.

Some clones are missing from TCRdb's copy, which holds only in-frame ones; the method was immunoSEQ multiplex PCR. Among around 100,000 clones listed, roughly 89% were seen once. Sequencing was done on a sample of blood. The receptor's source is a person between 18 and 70 years old in good health.

The chain's CDR3 is CASSPLGVGANEKLFF. The CDR3 DNA is TGCGCCAGCAGCCCCCTGGGTGTGGGGGCGAATGAAAAACTGTTTTTT. The genes are TRBV5-1 and TRBJ1-4; weak D call: TRBD1 (6 bases). Trimming pared 4 bases from V and 5 bases from J, leaving 18 bases between. CDR1 is SGHRS and CDR2 is YFSETQ in the germline V gene. The CDR3 has 16 residues.